This T cell receptor (beta chain) stems from a study of T cell responses to AZD1222 COVID-19 vaccine (dated by TCRdb to the early 2020s). About the investigation overall: Because spike-specific TCR depth and breadth did not differ between the two schedules, AZD1222 recipients who got a second dose at roughly 4 weeks were pooled with those who got a second dose at roughly 12 weeks. A total of 230 to 250 trial participants underwent TCR sequencing, of whom roughly 210 had received two doses of AZD1222 and about 25 had received two doses of the MenACWY control vaccine. Trial participants were enrolled by age into 18-55, 56-69 and 70-plus year subgroups, with about 150, 27 and 61 TCR-sequenced participants respectively. The investigation overall reported the following: The whole spike protein was spanned by vaccine-associated CD4 TCRs, and dominant responses were seen in regions 160-218 and 743-854. Participants were mostly white British and included more females than males, and it was suggested by the authors that clonal diversity may have been underestimated. A significant rise in spike-specific TCR breadth and depth was observed after two AZD1222 doses relative to day 0 and relative to MenACWY recipients. Epitopes outside the regions mutated in the B.1.351 and B.1.1.7 variants were reportedly recognized by nearly half of the unique spike-specific TCRs. In the small 56-69-year group, the increase in depth fell short of significance, most likely because of low power. Because no day 14 peak-response samples were available, repertoires were characterized only after the peak T cell response. Conclusions about previously exposed vaccinees were limited because only a handful of AZD1222 recipients were SARS-CoV-2 seropositive at baseline.

The CDR3 regions of human TCRbeta chains were analyzed by immunosequencing. Per the authors' processing: Repertoire TCRs were checked for matches against a reference library of SARS-CoV-2-specific TCRs that had been generated using the MIRA antigen-specificity platform. Breadth was defined as the fraction of unique TCRs that were SARS-CoV-2-associated. Depth was defined as the fraction of total T cells that were SARS-CoV-2-associated. Using the MIRA data, each spike-specific TCR was assigned both to the spike region to which the TCR was reactive and to a CD4 or CD8 class. Log10-transformed breadth and depth values were compared by one-way ANOVA with Sidak's multiple comparisons tests. TCRdb provides this immuneACCESS table in a form limited to in-frame rearrangements. Some clones are lacking; in checked studies, under half of them reflect an unresolved V gene, and why the rest are absent is not known. V, J and clone size derive from that table, while D and trimming were established from the DNA sequence. The sample profile shows some 130,000 clones; around 87% of them were found once. The top ten clones comprise about 3.7% of the sample.

Taken from cysteine to phenylalanine, the CDR3 has 16 residues. Of all the DNA, just the CDR3 is kept, 48 bases in frame from base 1. V drops 1 base and J drops 1 base, leaving 10 bases in between. In the germline V gene, CDR1 corresponds to SGHVS and CDR2 to FQNEAQ. The sample's time point label, decoded: baseline before first vaccination. Vaccinee samples came from UK trials COV001 and COV002, including a single-blind randomized controlled phase 2/3 trial of AZD1222 (ChAdOx1 nCoV-19) in healthy adults. For TCRbeta chain sequencing, PBMC samples from trial participants were taken at day 0 and at day 28 after the second dose. This clone was counted between two and nine times. This clone's antigen is unknown. The sample holds no much larger clone one base away, and base qualities are not on file.

The sequence came from an adult in good health. Sequencing used peripheral blood, obtained on day 0 of AZD1222 vaccination. The receptor chain draws on TRBV7-8 and TRBJ2-2; 5 matching bases give a weak D call of TRBD1. The DNA is as follows: TGTGCCAGCAGCTTAGGAGCAGGGTGGAACACCGGGGAGCTGTTTTTT. The resulting protein is CASSLGAGWNTGELFF.